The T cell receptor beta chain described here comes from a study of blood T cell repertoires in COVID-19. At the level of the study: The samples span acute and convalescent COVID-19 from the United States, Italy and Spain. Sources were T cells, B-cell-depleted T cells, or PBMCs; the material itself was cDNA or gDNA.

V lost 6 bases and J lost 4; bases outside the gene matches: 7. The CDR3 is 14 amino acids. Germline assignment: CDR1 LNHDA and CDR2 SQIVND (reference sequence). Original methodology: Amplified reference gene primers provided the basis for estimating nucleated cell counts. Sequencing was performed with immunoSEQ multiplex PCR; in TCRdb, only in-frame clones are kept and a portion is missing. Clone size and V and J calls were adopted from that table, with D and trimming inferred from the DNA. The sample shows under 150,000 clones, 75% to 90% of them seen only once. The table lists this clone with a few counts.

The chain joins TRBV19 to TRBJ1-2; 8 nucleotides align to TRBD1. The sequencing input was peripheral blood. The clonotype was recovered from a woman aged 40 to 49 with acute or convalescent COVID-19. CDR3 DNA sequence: TGTGCCAGTAGACGCAGGGGGCTTGGCTATGGCTACACCTTC. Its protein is CASRRRGLGYGYTF.